A single sample is the source of the 15 T cell receptor beta chains below, sequenced in a study of blood T cell repertoires in COVID-19. The method was immunoSEQ multiplex PCR; TCRdb's version includes in-frame clones alone and lacks a portion of them. The table includes approximately 290,000 clones, roughly 90% detected once. The sequenced material came from PBMCs or T cells enriched from blood (not recorded which). All receptors come from a woman younger than 30 with acute COVID-19.

The genes are TRBV2 and TRBJ1-6; 9 bases align to TRBD1. Trimming cost V 7 bases and J 7 bases; bases outside gene matches: 5. The germline V gene has CDR1 SNHLY and CDR2 FYNNEI. CDR3 size: 14 residues. CDR3 protein: CASTLDRGNSPLHF. CDR3 bases: TGTGCCAGCACCTTGGACAGGGGCAATTCACCCCTCCACTTT.

V gene TRBV30 combines with J gene TRBJ1-5; TRBD1 aligns across 10 bases. Looked up from germline, CDR1 is GTSNPN and CDR2 is SVGIG (reference sequence). The V gene end was trimmed by 1 base and the J gene end by 4 bases; junction bases not matched to a gene: 4. The CDR3 is 15 residues long. The CDR3 region has the DNA TGTGCCTGGAGTGGGACAGGGGGTTTTAATCAGCCCCAGCATTTT. Amino acid sequence: CAWSGTGGFNQPQHF.

The chain combines TRBV7-2 with TRBJ1-2; tentative D call: TRBD1 (5 bases). From germline, CDR1 is SGHTA and CDR2 FQGNSA. The V end lost 5 bases, the J end lost 2 bases, and 12 bases lay between the germline ends. The CDR3 runs to 14 residues. The CDR3 protein is CASSTDRTNYGYTF. In nucleotides, the CDR3 is TGTGCCAGCAGCACCGACAGAACGAACTATGGCTACACCTTC.

The J gene is TRBJ2-2, the V gene TRBV7-3; D is undetermined. In germline, CDR1 is SGHTA, CDR2 FQGTGA. The CDR3 is 15 amino acids. V was clipped by 0 bases and J by 0 bases, with 5 bases between them. CDR3 nucleotides: TGTGCCAGCAGCTTAACCAGAACGAACACCGGGGAGCTGTTTTTT. As protein: CASSLTRTNTGELFF.

The rearrangement links TRBV7-9 to TRBJ1-6; 7 nucleotides match TRBD1. CDR1 SEHNR and CDR2 FQNEAQ come from the germline V gene (reference sequence). This CDR3 is built from 15 residues. Trimming cost V 4 bases and J 8 bases; bases outside gene matches: 8. In DNA form, the CDR3 reads TGTGCCAGCAGCTCCGGACAGGTGGGAGATTCACCCCTCCACTTT. This gives the protein CASSSGQVGDSPLHF.

The chain is built from TRBV29-1 and TRBJ1-2; perhaps TRBD1 as D (5 bases). V was pared by 3 bases and J by 7 bases, with 9 bases between. The germline CDR1 and CDR2 sequences are SQVTM and ANQGSEA. The CDR3 is made up of 11 amino acids. The CDR3 loop is CSVEPGGGYTF. The CDR3 bases are TGCAGCGTTGAGCCGGGGGGTGGCTACACCTTC.

This chain connects TRBV27 to TRBJ1-2; 7 bases align to TRBD1. The CDR3 length is 14 residues. V lost 4 bases, J lost 5 bases, and 7 bases stayed unmatched. CDR1 is MNHEY and CDR2 is SMNVEV in the germline V gene (reference sequence). As DNA, the CDR3 is TGTGCCAGCAGTTCCCTCACAGGGGTGTATGGCTACACCTTC. The encoded protein is CASSSLTGVYGYTF.

Only one count was recorded for this clone. The CDR3 sequence: CASTQQAGYGYTF. In DNA form, the CDR3 reads TGTGCCAGCACTCAGCAGGCGGGCTATGGCTACACCTTC. The rearrangement uses TRBV3-1 (or the pseudogene TRBV3-2) and TRBJ1-2; D is ambiguous. The CDR3 runs 13 residues. Germline V gene data show CDR1 as LGHDT and CDR2 as YNNKEL (reference sequence). Trimming left V 7 bases short and J 4 bases short, with 13 bases between.

V is TRBV7-6 and J is TRBJ2-1; D is possibly TRBD1 (5 bases). This CDR3 region has 17 residues. Trimming took off 5 bases at V and 0 bases at J, with 17 bases between the two ends. Germline CDR1 and CDR2: SGHVS and FNYEAQ. CDR3 residues: CASSPSSRTSSYNEQFF. The CDR3 DNA follows: TGTGCCAGCAGCCCCTCATCCAGGACAAGCTCCTACAATGAGCAGTTCTTC.

The V gene is TRBV10-3, the J gene TRBJ2-5; the match to TRBD1 covers 8 bases. V shed 8 bases and J 1 base; nucleotides not matched to a gene: 3. The CDR3 contains 13 residues. Germline CDR1 and CDR2: ENHRY and SYGVKD. The CDR3 region has the DNA TGTGCCATCCAAACAGGGGGCCAAGAGACCCAGTACTTC. It encodes CAIQTGGQETQYF.

V gene TRBV18 combines with J gene TRBJ2-7; D possibly corresponds to TRBD1 (6 bases). Germline CDR1 KGHSH, CDR2 LQKENI. The CDR3 consists of 14 residues. Trimming left V 5 bases short and J 2 bases short, with 13 bases between. The CDR3 here is CASSDSPGAYEQYF. The DNA for the CDR3 is TGTGCCAGCTCAGACTCTCCAGGGGCCTACGAGCAGTACTTC.

The CDR3 DNA reads as TGTGCCAGCAGTTACGGGGGGACCCAGAATGAAAAACTGTTTTTT. This encodes CASSYGGTQNEKLFF. The chain has TRBV6-5 and TRBJ1-4; D is possibly TRBD1 (5 bases). Germline V CDR1 and CDR2: MNHEY, SVGAGI. V was trimmed by 2 bases and J by 5 bases, leaving 12 bases between them. The CDR3 covers 15 residues.

This rearrangement joins TRBV10-2 to TRBJ2-7, with TRBD2 matching over 10 bases. The CDR3 loop spans 15 amino acids. Per germline, CDR1 WSHSY and CDR2 SAAADI. With 8 bases clipped from V and 3 bases from J, the junction kept 10 bases outside the gene matches. CDR3 nucleotide sequence: TGCGCCAGCCTTAGGGCTAGCGGGAGAGGCTACGAGCAGTACTTC. It yields the protein CASLRASGRGYEQYF.

The chain combines TRBV3-1 (or the pseudogene TRBV3-2) with TRBJ1-1, with 10 bases matching TRBD1. Trimming removed 1 base from V and 11 bases from J; junction bases left unmatched: 7. The germline V gene encodes CDR1 LGHDT and CDR2 YNNKEL (reference sequence). CDR3 length equals 14 residues. The CDR3 bases are TGTGCCAGCAGCCAAGGGGCTGGGACAGGGGAGGCTTTCTTT. It codes for CASSQGAGTGEAFF.

The chain joins TRBV2 to TRBJ1-5; 9 nucleotides align to TRBD1. This CDR3 is 15 amino acids long. CDR1 and CDR2 (germline): SNHLY, FYNNEI. The trim removed 5 bases at V and 5 bases at J, leaving 7 bases unmatched. The CDR3 nucleotides are TGTGCCAGCAGTTCGCGGACAGGGGAGGATCAGCCCCAGCATTTT. This encodes CASSSRTGEDQPQHF.